These 30 T cell receptor beta chains came from one sample sequenced in a study of response to subunit inactivated influenza vaccine. TCRdb re-analysed the RT-PCR reads in MiXCR, keeping a single row per CDR3 protein. Of more than 500,000 distinct CDR3 sequences listed, approximately 10% are singletons. This same sample was also taken into another study, of T cells expressing NK-cell markers. That work contributes: UMIs accompanied the 5'RACE template switching by which TCR beta cDNA was made.

Sequences were derived from PBMCs from blood, sampled on the day of vaccination. These receptors were collected from a man in his forties or fifties who received an inactivated influenza vaccine.

This clonotype was picked up many times. The V gene is TRBV7-2, the J gene TRBJ2-1, with D possibly TRBD1 on 6 matching bases. The V and J ends lost 5 bases and 6 bases respectively, with 14 bases between them. CDR3 length: 14 amino acids. Germline V gene lookup returns CDR1 SGHTA and CDR2 FQGNSA. In nucleotides, the CDR3 is TGTGCCAGCAGCCTATGGACAGAAAGCAATGAGCAGTTCTTC. The encoded protein is CASSLWTESNEQFF. Based on the CDR3 plus reference TRBV7-2 and TRBJ2-1, the full variable domain is GAGVSQSPSNKVTEKGKDVELRCDPISGHTALYWYRQSLGQGLEFLIYFQGNSAPDKSGLPSDRFSAERTGGSVSTLTIQRTQQEDSAVYLCASSLWTESNEQFFGPGTRLTVL.

V gene TRBV9 combines with J gene TRBJ2-1, with D possibly matching TRBD1 (6 bases). CDR1 SGDLS and CDR2 YYNGEE come from the germline V gene. V was clipped by 2 bases and J by 7 bases, with 25 bases between them. The CDR3 consists of 18 residues. For the CDR3, the DNA is TGTGCCAGCAGCGTTGCGACAGGTCTAGGAGCGGTTTGTAATGAGCAGTTCTTC. Residues: CASSVATGLGAVCNEQFF.

This chain connects TRBV15 to TRBJ1-1, with TRBD1 as a possible D gene (5 bases). Germline values: CDR1 LNHNV, CDR2 YYDKDF (reference sequence). The length of the CDR3 is 15 residues. Trimming shortened V by 0 bases and J by 0 bases, and 8 bases separated the two germline ends. CDR3 DNA: TGTGCCACCAGCAGAGAGGCAGGGATGAACACTGAAGCTTTCTTT. Translation: CATSREAGMNTEAFF.

This clonotype was observed a handful of times. The gene calls are TRBV7-2 and TRBJ2-7, with 7 bases aligning to TRBD1. Germline CDR1 SGHTA, CDR2 FQGNSA. Trimming cost V 11 bases and J 1 base; bases outside gene matches: 8. This CDR3 is built from 13 residues. The DNA of the CDR3 is TGTGCCGGACAGACAGGGTCTTCCTACGAGCAGTACTTC. Protein product: CAGQTGSSYEQYF.

V is TRBV5-1 and J is TRBJ2-5; D gene unclear. This CDR3 contains 15 residues. The germline V and J ends were trimmed by 1 base and 3 bases, with 13 bases remaining between them. Germline values: CDR1 SGHRS, CDR2 YFSETQ. The CDR3: CASSLLGFEKETQYF. The CDR3 DNA sequence: TGCGCCAGCAGCTTGCTTGGGTTCGAGAAAGAGACCCAGTACTTC. Full variable domain (remainder filled in from reference TRBV5-1 and TRBJ2-5): KAGVTQTPRYLIKTRGQQVTLSCSPISGHRSVSWYQQTPGQGLQFLFEYFSETQRNKGNFPGRFSGRQFSNSRSEMNVSTLELGDSALYLCASSLLGFEKETQYFGPGTRLLVL.

This clonotype was seen more than once but under ten times. J is TRBJ1-3 and V is TRBV7-2; 7 bases are shared with TRBD1. With 2 bases clipped from V and 4 bases from J, the junction kept 5 bases outside the gene matches. CDR1 is SGHTA and CDR2 is FQGNSA in the germline V gene. The CDR3 totals 15 residues. CDR3 sequence reads: CASSLNQGVGNTIYF. In DNA form, the CDR3 reads TGTGCCAGCAGCTTAAACCAGGGGGTCGGAAACACCATATATTTT.

This clonotype was seen more than once but under ten times. The V call is TRBV12-3 or TRBV12-4, the J call TRBJ2-7; the D is unclear. Trimming removed 1 base at V and 4 bases at J, with 17 bases between. The CDR3 totals 16 residues. CDR3 region: CASSLGLAVQAYEQYF. Here the CDR3 DNA reads TGTGCCAGCAGTTTAGGTCTGGCAGTCCAGGCTTACGAGCAGTACTTC.

This clonotype was found many times. V and J are TRBV30 and TRBJ2-3; D is unclear. Germline CDR1 and CDR2: GTSNPN and SVGIG (reference sequence). With 0 bases removed from V and 2 bases from J, the gap between germline ends came to 9 bases. The CDR3 runs 14 residues. The CDR3 coding sequence is TGTGCCTGGAGTGTCTCGTGGGACACAGATACGCAGTATTTT. It yields the protein CAWSVSWDTDTQYF.

The rearrangement links TRBV10-3 to TRBJ2-2; 9 nucleotides line up with TRBD2. In germline, CDR1 is ENHRY, CDR2 SYGVKD. CDR3 length: 15 amino acids. V was clipped by 5 bases and J by 1 base; unmatched bases: 2. The CDR3 region is CAISSAGGNTGELFF. The CDR3 DNA reads TGTGCCATCAGTTCAGCGGGGGGGAACACCGGGGAGCTGTTTTTT.

The CDR3 DNA is TGTGCCAGTAGTAGTTCAGGGGCAGATACGCAGTATTTT. It encodes CASSSSGADTQYF. The chain employs TRBV19 and TRBJ2-3; tentative D call: TRBD1 (6 bases). V lost 4 bases and J 4 bases, leaving 9 bases between the germline ends. Per the germline V gene, CDR1 is LNHDA and CDR2 is SQIVND (reference sequence). The CDR3 covers 13 residues.

CDR3 amino acids: CASSYSPGPNEAFF. CDR3 DNA: TGTGCCAGCAGTTACTCACCAGGGCCTAATGAAGCTTTCTTT. J is TRBJ1-1 and V is TRBV6-5; maybe TRBD1 (5 bases). The CDR3 extends over 14 amino acids. V was shortened by 0 bases and J by 7 bases, with 12 bases between the two germline ends. Germline lookup yields CDR1 MNHEY and CDR2 SVGAGI.

The chain carries TRBV18 and TRBJ2-3; TRBD1 matches at 9 bases. Trimming took 2 bases from V and 4 from J; bases not matched to a gene: 7. This CDR3 has 16 residues. CDR1 and CDR2 (germline): KGHSH, LQKENI. CDR3 sequence (DNA): TGTGCCAGCTCACCAGAGGACAGGGGCGGCTCAGATACGCAGTATTTT. The encoded protein is CASSPEDRGGSDTQYF.

The CDR3 sequence: CASSRTGGANTGELFF. The CDR3 nucleotides are TGTGCCAGCAGCCGAACAGGGGGGGCGAACACCGGGGAGCTGTTTTTT. This chain connects TRBV7-9 to TRBJ2-2, with a weak D call TRBD1 (8 bases). CDR1 and CDR2 from the germline V gene are SEHNR and FQNEAQ (reference sequence). The CDR3 sequence is 16 residues long. V was clipped by 5 bases and J by 0 bases, with 13 bases between them.

Ten or more counts support this clonotype. CDR3 sequence reads: CSVGGSGTGELFF. The CDR3 region has the DNA TGCAGCGTTGGAGGTTCGGGCACCGGGGAGCTGTTTTTT. The V gene is TRBV29-1, the J gene TRBJ2-2; no definite D call. Trimming left V 4 bases short and J 4 bases short, with 10 bases between. Germline V CDR1 and CDR2: SQVTM, ANQGSEA. This CDR3 contains 13 residues.

In its sample, this clonotype was seen a few times. The chain has TRBV15 and TRBJ2-1; 7 bases are shared with TRBD1. V lost 2 bases and J lost 4; bases outside the gene matches: 2. Germline CDR1 LNHNV, CDR2 YYDKDF (reference sequence). This CDR3 is 14 amino acids long. The CDR3, as DNA: TGTGCCACCAGCAGAACGACAGGGTACAATGAGCAGTTCTTC. This gives the protein CATSRTTGYNEQFF.

This clonotype turned up a few times. The chain links TRBV7-9 to TRBJ2-7, with D tentatively TRBD1 or TRBD2 (5 bases each). The CDR3 is made up of 14 amino acids. CDR1 and CDR2 (germline): SEHNR, FQNEAQ (reference sequence). Trimming removed 4 bases from V and 1 base from J, with 11 bases in between. CDR3 in amino acids: CASSSTRESYEQYF. As DNA, the CDR3 is TGTGCCAGCAGCTCCACCAGGGAGTCCTACGAGCAGTACTTC.

This clonotype was seen repeatedly, ten times or more. The J gene is TRBJ2-3, the V gene TRBV24-1, with D unclear. Between the trimmed V and J ends, which lost 9 bases and 0 bases, there was a span of 9 bases. Germline V gene data show CDR1 as KGHDR and CDR2 as SFDVKD. This CDR3 spans 13 amino acids. CDR3: CATAGGSTDTQYF. In DNA form, the CDR3 reads TGTGCCACCGCTGGCGGAAGCACAGATACGCAGTATTTT.

This clonotype was detected many times. The chain uses TRBV10-3 and TRBJ2-7; 14 nucleotides align to TRBD2. CDR1 is ENHRY, CDR2 SYGVKD, per germline. The CDR3 runs to 16 residues. The V gene end was trimmed by 3 bases and the J gene end by 4 bases; junction bases not matched to a gene: 5. CDR3 protein: CAISDGTSGSPYEQYF. The DNA of the CDR3 is TGTGCCATCAGTGACGGGACTAGCGGGAGTCCTTACGAGCAGTACTTC.

The chain joins TRBV5-1 to TRBJ2-3; 8 nucleotides match TRBD1. There are 15 residues in the CDR3. J was trimmed by 5 bases and V by 7 bases; bases with no gene match: 12. CDR1 and CDR2 (germline): SGHRS, YFSETQ. The CDR3 is CASQASRGLGDTQYF. DNA for the CDR3: TGCGCCAGCCAAGCGAGCAGGGGGCTGGGAGATACGCAGTATTTT.

The chain joins TRBV6-5 to TRBJ1-1; 9 bases agree with TRBD1. The germline CDR1 and CDR2 sequences are MNHEY and SVGAGI. The V segment lost 2 bases and the J segment 0 bases; nucleotides outside the gene matches: 4. This CDR3 contains 16 residues. The CDR3 coding sequence is TGTGCCAGCAGTTACCCTGGACAGGGGCTGAACACTGAAGCTTTCTTT. As protein: CASSYPGQGLNTEAFF.

This clonotype has just a few counts. J is TRBJ2-2 and V is TRBV28; unclear D gene. The CDR3 contains 12 residues. V was trimmed by 1 base and J by 7 bases, leaving 4 bases between them. Germline CDR1 reads MDHEN; CDR2 reads SYDVKM. The CDR3 DNA follows: TGTGCCAGCAGTTTATTGTTCGGGGAGCTGTTTTTT. It yields the protein CASSLLFGELFF.

The chain is built from TRBV15 and TRBJ2-7; D is uncertain. The V end lost 6 bases, the J end lost 5 bases, and 14 bases lay between the germline ends. Germline CDR1 LNHNV, CDR2 YYDKDF (reference sequence). CDR3 length: 13 amino acids. Written as DNA, the CDR3 is TGTGCCACCAGGGGCCCAGGTCCCAACGAGCAGTACTTC. Translation: CATRGPGPNEQYF.

In its sample, this clonotype was seen many times. The gene calls are TRBV5-1 and TRBJ2-2, with D unresolved. V was trimmed by 0 bases and J by 3 bases, leaving 6 bases between them. CDR3 size: 14 residues. Per the germline V gene, CDR1 is SGHRS and CDR2 is YFSETQ. The CDR3 loop is CASSLAQYTGELFF. CDR3 coding DNA: TGCGCCAGCAGCTTGGCACAGTACACCGGGGAGCTGTTTTTT.

The V and J genes are TRBV12-3 or TRBV12-4 and TRBJ2-1, with 7 bases aligning to TRBD1. V was clipped by 5 bases and J by 9 bases; unmatched bases: 7. There are 13 residues in the CDR3. The CDR3 coding sequence is TGTGCCAGCAGTAGACAGGGCTGGGGTGAGCAGTTCTTC. It encodes CASSRQGWGEQFF.

The V and J genes are TRBV7-2 and TRBJ2-1; 8 nucleotides match TRBD1. The CDR3 is made up of 17 amino acids. Germline loops: CDR1 SGHTA, CDR2 FQGNSA. V dropped 2 bases and J dropped 5; count of bases not matched to a gene: 11. Here the CDR3 DNA reads TGTGCCAGCAGCTTACCAACCAGGGGGCCTCGAGACAATGAGCAGTTCTTC. Residues: CASSLPTRGPRDNEQFF. Using reference TRBV7-2 and TRBJ2-1 for the parts outside the CDR3, the full variable domain is GAGVSQSPSNKVTEKGKDVELRCDPISGHTALYWYRQSLGQGLEFLIYFQGNSAPDKSGLPSDRFSAERTGGSVSTLTIQRTQQEDSAVYLCASSLPTRGPRDNEQFFGPGTRLTVL.

The chain couples TRBV28 to TRBJ2-7; 7 positions agree with TRBD2. Germline loops: CDR1 MDHEN, CDR2 SYDVKM. J gave up 3 bases and V 4 bases, and 6 bases lay outside the gene matches. The CDR3 extends over 14 amino acids. CDR3 DNA: TGTGCCAGCAGTTCATTCGGGAGGATCTACGAGCAGTACTTC. Translation gives CASSSFGRIYEQYF.

This clonotype occurred a few times. The rearrangement links TRBV28 to TRBJ2-1; 8 nucleotides agree with TRBD1. The CDR3 runs 17 residues. Germline values: CDR1 MDHEN, CDR2 SYDVKM. V lost 7 bases and J lost 1; bases outside the gene matches: 12. In nucleotides, the CDR3 is TGTGCCAGCACTCCCACCCAGGGGGCTAGGTCCTACAATGAGCAGTTCTTC. It is translated as CASTPTQGARSYNEQFF.

V is TRBV29-1 and J is TRBJ1-1; D is possibly TRBD1 (5 bases). V gave up 5 bases and J gave up 7 bases, with 11 bases separating them. CDR1 and CDR2 (germline): SQVTM, ANQGSEA. CDR3 length: 11 residues. The DNA for the CDR3 is TGCAGCGTTTTAAAACAGGTTGAAGCTTTCTTT. It translates to CSVLKQVEAFF.

At least ten counts were recorded for this clonotype. The V call is TRBV29-1, the J call TRBJ2-7, with 7 bases matching TRBD2. CDR3 length: 13 residues. In germline, CDR1 is SQVTM, CDR2 ANQGSEA. The CDR3 nucleotides read TGCAGTACCCAGCGGGACCCCCTTGCCGAGCAGTACTTC. Protein product: CSTQRDPLAEQYF.

The J gene is TRBJ2-7, the V gene TRBV28, with D perhaps being TRBD1 or TRBD2 (5 bases each). Trimming pared 6 bases from V and 3 bases from J, leaving 15 bases between. CDR1 and CDR2 from the germline V gene are MDHEN and SYDVKM. The CDR3 is made up of 14 amino acids. CDR3 DNA sequence: TGTGCCAGCAGCCCCTCGGGGCACCTCTACGAGCAGTACTTC. Translating it yields CASSPSGHLYEQYF.